The 29 T cell receptor beta chains below come from one sample, sequenced in a study of shared clonotypes between healthy human individuals. Generated by immunoSEQ multiplex PCR, the TCRdb table keeps only in-frame clones and is missing some. The profile covers 2 million to 2.5 million clones, with 85% to 95% appearing a single time and about 0.41% taken by the ten largest. Specimen: naive CD4+ T cells from PBMCs. Subset: CD45RA+ positively selected. These receptor sequences come from a man between 18 and 35 years old in good health. Some clones in this sample may be carry-over from other donors' samples.

This rearrangement joins TRBV7-9 to TRBJ2-1, with 7 bases lining up with TRBD2. From germline, CDR1 is SEHNR and CDR2 FQNEAQ (reference sequence). There are 15 residues in the CDR3. Trimming cost V 7 bases and J 6 bases; bases outside gene matches: 12. The CDR3, as DNA: TGTGCCAGCACGGCCGGTGGCGGGAGTGGCAATGAGCAGTTCTTC. Translated, it gives CASTAGGGSGNEQFF.

J is TRBJ1-2 and V is TRBV19; D may be TRBD1 (6 bases). Germline CDR1 and CDR2: LNHDA and SQIVND (reference sequence). V lost 2 bases, J lost 0 bases, and 13 bases lay in between. This CDR3 is built from 16 residues. CDR3 sequence (DNA): TGTGCCAGTAGTATACTGGGGGCAGAGGCTAACTATGGCTACACCTTC. Its translation is CASSILGAEANYGYTF.

The chain links TRBV2 to TRBJ2-3; 11 positions agree with TRBD2. Trimming at V came to 6 bases and at J to 5 bases, leaving 4 bases not matched to a gene. The CDR3 is made up of 14 amino acids. Germline CDR1 is SNHLY and CDR2 is FYNNEI. CDR3 protein: CASSPLAGGDTQYF. The CDR3 DNA is TGTGCCAGCAGCCCGCTAGCGGGAGGAGATACGCAGTATTTT.

The rearrangement links TRBV6-5 to TRBJ1-2; D remains ambiguous. The CDR3 is 12 residues long. The germline CDR1 and CDR2 sequences are MNHEY and SVGAGI. Trimming cost V 6 bases and J 8 bases, with 13 bases left between them. The CDR3 nucleotides read TGTGCCAGCAGGCGGCTGGACGTCGGCTACACCTTC. It translates to CASRRLDVGYTF.

V usage is TRBV27 and J usage is TRBJ1-5; possibly TRBD1 for D (5 bases). The V end lost 5 bases, the J end lost 7 bases, and 24 bases lay between the germline ends. The CDR3 loop spans 17 amino acids. Germline lookup yields CDR1 MNHEY and CDR2 SMNVEV (reference sequence). CDR3 sequence reads: CASSLKPPQAGRQPQHF. The CDR3 nucleotides read TGTGCCAGCAGTCTTAAACCACCACAGGCGGGGAGACAGCCCCAGCATTTT.

This sequence joins TRBV19 and TRBJ2-1, with 8 bases aligning to TRBD2. V lost 6 bases to trimming and J lost 12 bases; unmatched junction nucleotides: 4. Germline assignment: CDR1 LNHDA and CDR2 SQIVND (reference sequence). The CDR3 runs to 11 residues. The CDR3 nucleotides read TGTGCCAGTAGCACCCGGGGGGGGCAGTTCTTC. Amino acid sequence: CASSTRGGQFF.

This clone has a single count. The V call is TRBV5-1, the J call TRBJ2-1; 8 nucleotides align to TRBD2. J gave up 5 bases and V 5 bases, and 6 bases lay outside the gene matches. In germline, CDR1 is SGHRS, CDR2 YFSETQ. This CDR3 has 14 amino acids. This chain's CDR3 is CASRSGSLNNEQFF. CDR3 in DNA: TGCGCCAGCAGGAGCGGGAGCTTAAACAATGAGCAGTTCTTC.

This clone was detected once. The chain joins TRBV27 to TRBJ2-1; TRBD2 aligns across 10 bases. V lost 6 bases, J lost 4 bases, and 12 bases stayed unmatched. Germline V lookup: CDR1 MNHEY, CDR2 SMNVEV (reference sequence). This CDR3 comprises 17 residues. The CDR3 sequence: CASRILGLADRYNEQFF. The CDR3 nucleotides are TGTGCCAGCAGGATCTTAGGACTAGCGGATCGATACAATGAGCAGTTCTTC.

This CDR3 is CASSLGTGDVTEAFF. CDR3 nucleotides: TGCGCCAGCAGCTTAGGAACAGGGGATGTCACTGAAGCTTTCTTT. The chain recombines TRBV5-1 with TRBJ1-1, with 7 bases lining up with TRBD1. V lost 2 bases and J lost 4; bases outside the gene matches: 8. Germline V gives CDR1 SGHRS, CDR2 YFSETQ. The CDR3 is 15 residues long.

This chain uses TRBV7-8 with TRBJ2-7; TRBD1 matches 9 bases. J gave up 3 bases and V 5 bases, and 5 bases lay outside the gene matches. Germline V CDR1 and CDR2: SGHVS, FQNEAQ. The CDR3 sequence is 14 residues long. CDR3 residues: CASSPTGGSYEQYF. In DNA form, the CDR3 reads TGTGCCAGCAGCCCGACAGGGGGAAGCTACGAGCAGTACTTC.

The chain is built from TRBV5-6 and TRBJ2-1; 14 bases fit TRBD2. This CDR3 has 15 residues. Losses at the gene ends were 3 bases for V and 14 bases for J; bases not matched to a gene: 10. In germline, CDR1 is SGHDT, CDR2 YYEEEE. The CDR3 loop is CASSWGAGLAGVEFF. The CDR3 DNA follows: TGTGCCAGCAGCTGGGGTGCGGGACTAGCGGGAGTGGAGTTCTTC.

The rearrangement joins TRBV5-4 to TRBJ2-5, with D tentatively TRBD2 (6 bases). Germline V gives CDR1 SGHNT, CDR2 YYREEE (reference sequence). The ends were cut back, 0 bases at V and 5 bases at J, with 11 bases in the middle. This CDR3 is 14 amino acids long. The chain's CDR3 is CASSLAAGLETQYF. In nucleotides, the CDR3 is TGTGCCAGCAGCTTGGCCGCGGGGTTGGAGACCCAGTACTTC.

V usage is TRBV7-9 and J usage is TRBJ2-3; 7 bases map to TRBD1. Germline V lookup: CDR1 SEHNR, CDR2 FQNEAQ (reference sequence). With V trimmed by 1 base and J by 1 base, 2 bases remained unmatched. This CDR3 region has 15 residues. DNA for the CDR3: TGTGCCAGCAGCTTAGTAGGGGGCGGCACAGATACGCAGTATTTT. It yields the protein CASSLVGGGTDTQYF.

The chain has TRBV7-3 and TRBJ2-7; TRBD1 is a possible D gene (6 bases). The V end was cut by 4 bases, the J end by 0 bases, with 19 bases between. Germline CDR1 is SGHTA and CDR2 is FQGTGA. CDR3 size: 17 residues. The CDR3 here is CASSSGGRQATSYEQYF. Here the CDR3 DNA reads TGTGCCAGCAGCTCCGGCGGGCGACAGGCGACCTCCTACGAGCAGTACTTC.

The V call is TRBV5-6, the J call TRBJ2-1; D might be TRBD2 (6 bases). Trimming shortened V by 4 bases and J by 2 bases, and 19 bases separated the two germline ends. This CDR3 is built from 17 residues. The germline V gene has CDR1 SGHDT and CDR2 YYEEEE. The CDR3 is CASSLPGGRPPYNEQFF. The DNA of the CDR3 is TGTGCCAGCAGCCTACCAGGTGGGAGGCCCCCCTACAATGAGCAGTTCTTC.

The chain has TRBV7-9 and TRBJ2-3; D ambiguous. The V gene lost 1 base and the J gene lost 0 bases, with 5 bases spanning the gap. Germline values: CDR1 SEHNR, CDR2 FQNEAQ (reference sequence). The length of the CDR3 is 14 residues. The CDR3 region is CASSLVLSTDTQYF. CDR3 nucleotide sequence: TGTGCCAGCAGCTTAGTTCTTAGCACAGATACGCAGTATTTT.

The chain couples TRBV7-2 to TRBJ2-7; D is perhaps TRBD1 or TRBD2 (5 bases each). This CDR3 has 13 amino acids. CDR1 is SGHTA, CDR2 FQGNSA, per germline. Deletions cut 1 base from V and 5 bases from J, with 9 bases between. The CDR3 DNA sequence: TGTGCCAGCAGCTTAGTTCAGGGAGACGAGCAGTACTTC. Protein: CASSLVQGDEQYF.

The chain carries TRBV30 and TRBJ2-1, with TRBD2 matching over 10 bases. The germline V gene has CDR1 GTSNPN and CDR2 SVGIG (reference sequence). The CDR3 spans 15 residues. J was trimmed by 7 bases and V by 2 bases; bases with no gene match: 8. The CDR3 nucleotides read TGTGCCTGGAGTTTACGACTAGCGGGCAAAAATGAGCAGTTCTTC. Translated: CAWSLRLAGKNEQFF.

Concerning this clone: The sample holds other DNA sequences that translate to the same CDR3. The genes are TRBV28 and TRBJ2-7; 9 bases are shared with TRBD1. CDR3 length: 14 residues. Germline V CDR1 and CDR2: MDHEN, SYDVKM. The V gene end was trimmed by 8 bases and the J gene end by 0 bases; junction bases not matched to a gene: 5. The CDR3 region has the DNA TGTGCCAGCCCAGGGACAGGGAGCTCCTACGAGCAGTACTTC. This gives the protein CASPGTGSSYEQYF.

This clone has only one observation. The rearrangement links TRBV12-2 to TRBJ1-1. TRBV12-2 is a known pseudogene. The CDR3 runs to 14 residues. CDR3 amino acids: CASRFGPLNTEAFF. CDR3 nucleotide sequence: TGTGCAAGTCGCTTCGGACCGTTGAACACTGAAGCTTTCTTT.

The chain joins TRBV10-2 to TRBJ1-2; tentative D call: TRBD1 (6 bases). Germline loops: CDR1 WSHSY, CDR2 SAAADI. The CDR3 totals 15 residues. V lost 1 base to trimming and J lost 8 bases, with 17 bases between them. The CDR3 bases are TGCGCCAGCAGTGAGTACGACAGGCCGGGACTGGGCTACACCTTC. This translates into CASSEYDRPGLGYTF.

This chain joins TRBV4-3 and TRBJ2-5, with 10 bases lining up with TRBD2. The DNA end favors TRBJ2-7, so the J call may be wrong. Germline V lookup: CDR1 LGHNA, CDR2 YSLEER. CDR3 length: 15 residues. CDR3 region: CASSQDLAGVYEQYF. The DNA for the CDR3 is TGCGCCAGCAGCCAAGACCTAGCGGGAGTCTACGAGCAGTACTTC.

This chain links TRBV5-1 with TRBJ1-1; 11 bases fit TRBD1. Germline V gives CDR1 SGHRS, CDR2 YFSETQ. This CDR3 has 19 residues. With V trimmed by 4 bases and J by 0 bases, 14 bases remained unmatched. CDR3 nucleotides: TGCGCCAGCAGCAAACTCGCCCTAGGGACAGGGGGGTTGAACACTGAAGCTTTCTTT. Its translation is CASSKLALGTGGLNTEAFF.

The J gene is TRBJ2-3, the V gene TRBV29-1, with 7 bases matching TRBD2. Germline CDR1 reads SQVTM; CDR2 reads ANQGSEA. J was trimmed by 2 bases and V by 8 bases; bases with no gene match: 10. CDR3 length: 14 amino acids. The DNA of the CDR3 is TGCAGCACAAAGCGGGGTCCCAACACAGATACGCAGTATTTT. Translating it yields CSTKRGPNTDTQYF.

A note on this clone: Other DNA sequences within the sample encode an identical CDR3. J is TRBJ2-3 and V is TRBV5-1; D call uncertain. Germline V CDR1 and CDR2: SGHRS, YFSETQ. Trimming took off 4 bases at V and 2 bases at J, with 5 bases between the two ends. This CDR3 spans 12 amino acids. The CDR3 protein is CASSLVTDTQYF. DNA for the CDR3: TGCGCCAGCAGCCTCGTCACAGATACGCAGTATTTT.

The rearrangement links TRBV14 to TRBJ2-1, with a tentative D call TRBD1 (6 bases). This CDR3 spans 15 amino acids. V gave up 0 bases and J gave up 6 bases, with 12 bases separating them. Germline-derived CDR1 and CDR2 are SGHDN and FVKESK. CDR3 region: CASSQDPGRGNEQFF. As DNA, the CDR3 is TGTGCCAGCAGCCAAGATCCGGGCAGGGGCAATGAGCAGTTCTTC.

The chain carries TRBV14 and TRBJ2-5; D unclear. CDR3 length equals 13 residues. Germline V lookup: CDR1 SGHDN, CDR2 FVKESK. V was trimmed by 1 base and J by 2 bases, leaving 5 bases between them. The chain's CDR3 is CASSQVVQETQYF. The CDR3 nucleotides read TGTGCCAGCAGCCAAGTAGTTCAAGAGACCCAGTACTTC.

The CDR3 DNA follows: TGTGCCAGCAGCTTTGAGGGACTTGCCGGCAATGAGCAGTTCTTC. It encodes CASSFEGLAGNEQFF. The chain carries TRBV7-9 and TRBJ2-1, with D possibly being TRBD2 (6 bases). This CDR3 spans 15 amino acids. V was clipped by 3 bases and J by 6 bases, with 15 bases between them. The germline CDR1 and CDR2 sequences are SEHNR and FQNEAQ (reference sequence). Full variable domain (rest looked up from reference TRBV7-9 and TRBJ2-1): DTGVSQNPRHKITKRGQNVTFRCDPISEHNRLYWYRQTLGQGPEFLTYFQNEAQLEKSRLLSDRFSAERPKGSFSTLEIQRTEQGDSAMYLCASSFEGLAGNEQFFGPGTRLTVL.

The gene calls are TRBV5-1 and TRBJ2-5; D perhaps matches TRBD2 (5 bases). Germline V lookup: CDR1 SGHRS, CDR2 YFSETQ. CDR3 length: 15 residues. V was pared by 4 bases and J by 0 bases, with 13 bases between. Here the CDR3 DNA reads TGCGCCAGCAGCCCGATAGCGACAAACCAAGAGACCCAGTACTTC. Protein: CASSPIATNQETQYF.